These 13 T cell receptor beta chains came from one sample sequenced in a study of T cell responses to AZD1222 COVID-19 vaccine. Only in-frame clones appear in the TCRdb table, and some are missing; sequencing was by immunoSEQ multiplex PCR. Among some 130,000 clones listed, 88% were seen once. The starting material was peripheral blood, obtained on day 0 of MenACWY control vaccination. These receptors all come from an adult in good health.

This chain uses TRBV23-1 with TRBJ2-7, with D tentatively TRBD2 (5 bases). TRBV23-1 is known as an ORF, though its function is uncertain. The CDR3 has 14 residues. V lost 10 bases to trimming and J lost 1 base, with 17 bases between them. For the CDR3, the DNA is TGCGCCAACCTTCGTGAGAGGGATTCCTACGAGCAGTACTTC. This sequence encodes CANLRERDSYEQYF.

CDR3 bases: TGTGCCAGTAACCCAAGAGTTAAGGGGCGCGGGGATGGCTACACCTTC. Amino acids: CASNPRVKGRGDGYTF. The V gene is TRBV19, the J gene TRBJ1-2; the D gene is possibly TRBD1 (5 bases). Deletions cut 7 bases from V and 6 bases from J, with 24 bases between. The CDR3 contains 16 residues. Germline CDR1 is LNHDA and CDR2 is SQIVND (reference sequence).

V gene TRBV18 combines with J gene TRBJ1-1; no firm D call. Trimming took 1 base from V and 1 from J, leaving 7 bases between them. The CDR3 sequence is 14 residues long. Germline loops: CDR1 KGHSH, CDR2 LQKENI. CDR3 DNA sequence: TGTGCCAGCTCACCACTGGGAGGGAACACTGAAGCTTTCTTT. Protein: CASSPLGGNTEAFF.

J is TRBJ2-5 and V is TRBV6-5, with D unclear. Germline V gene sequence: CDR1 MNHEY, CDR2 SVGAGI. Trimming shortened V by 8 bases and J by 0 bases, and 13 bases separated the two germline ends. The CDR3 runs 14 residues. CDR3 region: CASGMSADQETQYF. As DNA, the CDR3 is TGTGCCAGCGGAATGTCGGCAGACCAAGAGACCCAGTACTTC.

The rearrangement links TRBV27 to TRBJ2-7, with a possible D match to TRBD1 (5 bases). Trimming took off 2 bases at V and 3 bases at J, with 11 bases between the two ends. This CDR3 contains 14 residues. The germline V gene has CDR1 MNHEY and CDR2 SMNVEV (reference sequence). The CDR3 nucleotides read TGTGCCAGCAGTTTAAGGGGCAGACACTACGAGCAGTACTTC. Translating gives CASSLRGRHYEQYF.

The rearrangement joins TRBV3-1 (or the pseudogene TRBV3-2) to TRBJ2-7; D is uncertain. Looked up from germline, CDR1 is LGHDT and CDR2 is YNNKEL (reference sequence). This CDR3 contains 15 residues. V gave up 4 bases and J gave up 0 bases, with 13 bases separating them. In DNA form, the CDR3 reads TGTGCCAGCAGCCCCGGTCCTCTCAACTCCTACGAGCAGTACTTC. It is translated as CASSPGPLNSYEQYF.

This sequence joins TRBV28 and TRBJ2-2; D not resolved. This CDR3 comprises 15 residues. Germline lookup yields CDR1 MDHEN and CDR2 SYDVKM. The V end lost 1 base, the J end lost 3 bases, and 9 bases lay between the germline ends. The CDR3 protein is CASSLFLRDTGELFF. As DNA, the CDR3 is TGTGCCAGCAGTTTATTTCTTCGAGACACCGGGGAGCTGTTTTTT.

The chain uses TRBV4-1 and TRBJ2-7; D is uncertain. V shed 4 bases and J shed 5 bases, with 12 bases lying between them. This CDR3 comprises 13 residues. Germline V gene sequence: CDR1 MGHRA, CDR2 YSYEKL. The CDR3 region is CASSPLNSDEQYF. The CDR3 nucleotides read TGCGCCAGCAGCCCTCTAAACAGCGACGAGCAGTACTTC.

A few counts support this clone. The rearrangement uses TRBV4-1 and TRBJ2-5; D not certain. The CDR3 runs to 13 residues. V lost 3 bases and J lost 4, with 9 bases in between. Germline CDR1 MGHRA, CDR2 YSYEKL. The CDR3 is CASSHQLGETQYF. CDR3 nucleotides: TGCGCCAGCAGCCACCAACTTGGAGAGACCCAGTACTTC.

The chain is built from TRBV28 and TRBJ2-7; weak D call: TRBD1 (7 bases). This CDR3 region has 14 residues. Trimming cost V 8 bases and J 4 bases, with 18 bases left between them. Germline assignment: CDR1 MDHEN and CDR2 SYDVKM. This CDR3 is CASGLRQGLYEQYF. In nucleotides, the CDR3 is TGTGCCAGCGGATTAAGACAGGGACTGTACGAGCAGTACTTC.

CDR3 protein: CASSYSGTSGRSEQFF. Here the CDR3 DNA reads TGTGCCAGCAGTTACTCCGGGACTAGCGGGAGGAGTGAGCAGTTCTTC. J is TRBJ2-1 and V is TRBV6-2 or TRBV6-3, with 15 bases lining up with TRBD2. The length of the CDR3 is 16 residues. The germline V gene encodes CDR1 MNHEY and CDR2 SVGEGT. The junction had 3 bases not matched to a gene; V was cut back by 0 bases and J by 9 bases.

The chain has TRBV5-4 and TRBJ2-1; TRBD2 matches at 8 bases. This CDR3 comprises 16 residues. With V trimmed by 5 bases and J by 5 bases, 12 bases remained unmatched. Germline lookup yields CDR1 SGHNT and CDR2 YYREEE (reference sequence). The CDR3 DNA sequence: TGTGCCAGCAGGCCGGCTAGCGGGTGGGCGCACAATGAGCAGTTCTTC. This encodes CASRPASGWAHNEQFF. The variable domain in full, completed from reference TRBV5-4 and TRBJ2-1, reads ETGVTQSPTHLIKTRGQQVTLRCSSQSGHNTVSWYQQALGQGPQFIFQYYREEENGRGNFPPRFSGLQFPNYSSELNVNALELDDSALYLCASRPASGWAHNEQFFGPGTRLTVL.

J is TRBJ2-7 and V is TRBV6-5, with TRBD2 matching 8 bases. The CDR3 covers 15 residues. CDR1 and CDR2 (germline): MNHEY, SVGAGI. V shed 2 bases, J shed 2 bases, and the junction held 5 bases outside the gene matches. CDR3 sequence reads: CASSYIGRVPYEQYF. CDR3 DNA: TGTGCCAGCAGTTACATCGGGAGGGTTCCCTACGAGCAGTACTTC.